The 15 T cell receptor beta chains given below trace back to one sample, sequenced in a study of cytomegalovirus exposure and HLA in healthy donors. The study ran its PCR with 60 Vbeta and 13 Jbeta primers. The data were produced by immunoSEQ multiplex PCR, yet TCRdb's version contains in-frame clones alone and is incomplete. The repertoire holds about 93,000 clones, with around 76% as singletons. The sample comprised PBMCs. The receptors here all came from a man between 25 and 39 years old in good health and CMV-seronegative.

Many counts were recorded for this clone. J is TRBJ2-2 and V is TRBV18, with TRBD1 matching over 8 bases. This CDR3 is built from 17 residues. The trim removed 2 bases at V and 2 bases at J, leaving 7 bases unmatched. The germline V gene encodes CDR1 KGHSH and CDR2 LQKENI. CDR3 residues: CASSPSTGTGNTGELFF. The CDR3 DNA reads as TGTGCCAGCTCACCAAGTACCGGGACAGGAAACACCGGGGAGCTGTTTTTT. Full variable domain (rest looked up from reference TRBV18 and TRBJ2-2): NAGVMQNPRHLVRRRGQEARLRCSPMKGHSHVYWYRQLPEEGLKFMVYLQKENIIDESGMPKERFSAEFPKEGPSILRIQQVVRGDSAAYFCASSPSTGTGNTGELFFGEGSRLTVL.

The chain recombines TRBV18 with TRBJ2-1; 8 bases align to TRBD1. Germline V CDR1 and CDR2: KGHSH, LQKENI. The length of the CDR3 is 16 residues. J lost 8 bases, V lost 5 bases, and 14 bases had no gene match. The CDR3 DNA follows: TGTGCCAGCTCATTTGACAGGGGCCCCCCTAGGGATGAGCAGTTCTTC. It is translated as CASSFDRGPPRDEQFF.

Here the CDR3 DNA reads TGTGCCAGCAGCTTATTGAGGCAGAACACTGAAGCTTTCTTT. It is translated as CASSLLRQNTEAFF. The chain links TRBV7-2 to TRBJ1-1, with D hard to call. Trimming took off 2 bases at V and 1 base at J, with 8 bases between the two ends. The CDR3 contains 14 residues. Germline V gives CDR1 SGHTA, CDR2 FQGNSA.

The chain carries TRBV13 and TRBJ2-2, with TRBD1 matching 11 bases. CDR1 and CDR2 from the germline V gene are PRHDT and FYEKMQ (reference sequence). V gave up 6 bases and J gave up 3 bases; unmatched junction bases: 12. The CDR3 totals 18 residues. CDR3 DNA sequence: TGTGCCAGCAGTTATCTACCGGGACAGGGGGTGCACACCGGGGAGCTGTTTTTT. This gives the protein CASSYLPGQGVHTGELFF. The entire variable domain, with the rest obtained from reference TRBV13 and TRBJ2-2, is as follows: AAGVIQSPRHLIKEKRETATLKCYPIPRHDTVYWYQQGPGQDPQFLISFYEKMQSDKGSIPDRFSAQQFSDYHSELNMSSLELGDSALYFCASSYLPGQGVHTGELFFGEGSRLTVL.

The chain has TRBV10-1 and TRBJ1-1, with TRBD1 identical over 10 bases. The CDR3 length is 15 residues. V was pared by 4 bases and J by 4 bases, with 6 bases of the junction left unmatched. Germline V gene data show CDR1 as WNHNN and CDR2 as SYGVQD (reference sequence). The CDR3 is CASSADRGRVTEAFF. The CDR3 nucleotides read TGCGCCAGCAGTGCCGACAGGGGGCGCGTCACTGAAGCTTTCTTT.

The rearrangement joins TRBV7-2 to TRBJ1-1; D might be TRBD1 (6 bases). The length of the CDR3 is 15 residues. CDR1 SGHTA and CDR2 FQGNSA come from the germline V gene. The V end was cut by 2 bases, the J end by 0 bases, with 10 bases between. As DNA, the CDR3 is TGTGCCAGCAGCTTACTAGACAGGTTGAACACTGAAGCTTTCTTT. Protein product: CASSLLDRLNTEAFF.

The chain combines TRBV19 with TRBJ1-5, with D uncertain. The CDR3 is 12 amino acids. V shed 6 bases and J shed 7 bases, with 10 bases lying between them. Germline CDR1 reads LNHDA; CDR2 reads SQIVND (reference sequence). CDR3 protein: CASSPRGQPQHF. The CDR3 region has the DNA TGTGCCAGTAGCCCTAGAGGGCAGCCCCAGCATTTT.

The V gene is TRBV28, the J gene TRBJ1-4, with 9 nucleotides matching TRBD1. This CDR3 has 15 residues. V shed 4 bases and J 5 bases; nucleotides not matched to a gene: 5. From germline, CDR1 is MDHEN and CDR2 SYDVKM. The CDR3 here is CASSYIGTGNEKLFF. The CDR3 DNA is TGTGCCAGCAGTTACATTGGGACAGGGAATGAAAAACTGTTTTTT. Full variable domain (remainder filled in from reference TRBV28 and TRBJ1-4): DVKVTQSSRYLVKRTGEKVFLECVQDMDHENMFWYRQDPGLGLRLIYFSYDVKMKEKGDIPEGYSVSREKKERFSLILESASTNQTSMYLCASSYIGTGNEKLFFGSGTQLSVL.

This clone appeared once. The V and J genes are TRBV10-3 and TRBJ1-5; a weak D match, TRBD1 (5 bases). V was clipped by 0 bases and J by 3 bases, with 9 bases between them. This CDR3 is 15 amino acids long. Germline V lookup: CDR1 ENHRY, CDR2 SYGVKD. CDR3 DNA: TGTGCCATCAGTGAGTCCGCAGGGTTCAATCAGCCCCAGCATTTT. This encodes CAISESAGFNQPQHF.

The chain's CDR3 is CSVQGLAGEPGDEQFF. The CDR3 DNA sequence: TGCAGCGTGCAGGGACTAGCGGGAGAGCCGGGAGATGAGCAGTTCTTC. The chain employs TRBV29-1 and TRBJ2-1; 14 bases agree with TRBD2. V trimming: 6 bases; J trimming: 8 bases; junction bases outside the gene matches: 12. Per the germline V gene, CDR1 is SQVTM and CDR2 is ANQGSEA. The CDR3 is made up of 16 amino acids.

The genes are TRBV28 and TRBJ1-2; D remains unclear. This CDR3 is 13 amino acids long. Germline assignment: CDR1 MDHEN and CDR2 SYDVKM. V lost 4 bases and J lost 2, with 8 bases in between. The CDR3 region has the DNA TGTGCCAGCAGTTCCCAGGAAAACTATGGCTACACCTTC. It codes for CASSSQENYGYTF.

The J gene is TRBJ1-2, the V gene TRBV5-1; TRBD1 matches 10 bases. Trimming removed 0 bases from V and 4 bases from J; junction bases left unmatched: 3. The CDR3 totals 15 residues. CDR1 is SGHRS and CDR2 is YFSETQ in the germline V gene. DNA for the CDR3: TGCGCCAGCAGCTTGGAGACAGGGGGCGTCTATGGCTACACCTTC. This encodes CASSLETGGVYGYTF.

The J gene is TRBJ1-1, the V gene TRBV15, with TRBD1 as a possible D gene (6 bases). The germline V gene has CDR1 LNHNV and CDR2 YYDKDF (reference sequence). This CDR3 is 18 amino acids long. V was pared by 4 bases and J by 3 bases, with 24 bases between. CDR3 region: CATSIISDSPHRDTEAFF. The CDR3 nucleotides read TGTGCCACCAGCATAATCTCGGACAGTCCGCACAGGGACACTGAAGCTTTCTTT.

V gene TRBV4-3 combines with J gene TRBJ1-1, with D unclear. The ends were cut back, 4 bases at V and 1 base at J, with 10 bases in the middle. CDR1 is LGHNA and CDR2 is YSLEER in the germline V gene. The length of the CDR3 is 14 residues. CDR3 DNA sequence: TGCGCCAGCAGCCGAGCTGTCAAGAACACTGAAGCTTTCTTT. It yields the protein CASSRAVKNTEAFF.

V and J are TRBV29-1 and TRBJ1-2, with TRBD1 matching over 7 bases. Trimming removed 6 bases from V and 2 bases from J; junction bases left unmatched: 6. Germline CDR1 is SQVTM and CDR2 is ANQGSEA. This CDR3 spans 13 amino acids. CDR3 residues: CSVHQGQNYGYTF. The CDR3 region has the DNA TGCAGCGTACACCAGGGACAGAACTATGGCTACACCTTC.